This TCR beta chain was captured by sequencing in a study of cytomegalovirus exposure and HLA in healthy donors. Whole-study findings and limits: Association of a missense DCLRE1C variant with TCR beta V- and J-gene trimming was reported in a later analysis. Roughly even sequencing depth across donors was the assumption behind the presence/absence analyses. Common viral pathogens (according to a later analysis) appeared linked to several of the most significant clusters.

This clone has only one observation. Its target is unknown. The PCR used 60 Vbeta and 13 Jbeta primers. Method: immunoSEQ multiplex PCR; TCRdb's copy keeps in-frame clones and lacks some. The sample has under 150,000 clones; 70% to 80% are singletons. The V gene lost 1 base and the J gene lost 15 bases, with 19 bases spanning the gap. Germline CDR1 is SGHTA and CDR2 is FQGNSA. This CDR3 has 14 residues. This chain links TRBV7-2 with TRBJ2-1; the D gene is possibly TRBD2 (7 bases). Sequenced sample: PBMCs. The origin of this receptor is a female donor in good health and CMV-seronegative. For the CDR3, the DNA is TGTGCCAGCAGCTTAGAGGGGGGGCGGTCCGTGTGGTTCTTC. It specifies CASSLEGGRSVWFF.